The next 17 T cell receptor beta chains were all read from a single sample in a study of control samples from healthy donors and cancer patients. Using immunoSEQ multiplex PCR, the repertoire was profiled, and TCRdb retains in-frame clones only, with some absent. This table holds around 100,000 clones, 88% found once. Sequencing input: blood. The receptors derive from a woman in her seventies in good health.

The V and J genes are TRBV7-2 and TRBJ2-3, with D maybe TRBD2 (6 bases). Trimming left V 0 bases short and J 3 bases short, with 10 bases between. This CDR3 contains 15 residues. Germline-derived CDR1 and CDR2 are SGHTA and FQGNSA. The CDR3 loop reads CASSLASGSTDTQYF. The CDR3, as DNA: TGTGCCAGCAGCTTAGCGAGCGGGTCGACAGATACGCAGTATTTT.

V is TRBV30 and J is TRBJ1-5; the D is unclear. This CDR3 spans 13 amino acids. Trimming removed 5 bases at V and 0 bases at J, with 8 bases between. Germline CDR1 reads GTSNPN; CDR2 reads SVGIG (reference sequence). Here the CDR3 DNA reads TGTGCCTGGCCCCGTTTTAGCAATCAGCCCCAGCATTTT. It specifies CAWPRFSNQPQHF.

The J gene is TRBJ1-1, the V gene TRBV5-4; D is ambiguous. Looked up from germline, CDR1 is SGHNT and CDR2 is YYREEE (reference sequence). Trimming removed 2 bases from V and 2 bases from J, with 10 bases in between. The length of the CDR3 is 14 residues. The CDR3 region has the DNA TGTGCCAGCAGCTTTTCGTGGAGTAACACTGAAGCTTTCTTT. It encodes CASSFSWSNTEAFF.

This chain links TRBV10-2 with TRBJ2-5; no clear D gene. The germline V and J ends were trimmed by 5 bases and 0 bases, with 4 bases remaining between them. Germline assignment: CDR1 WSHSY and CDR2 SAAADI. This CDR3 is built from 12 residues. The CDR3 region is CASSKDQETQYF. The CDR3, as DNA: TGCGCCAGCAGTAAAGACCAAGAGACCCAGTACTTC.

As DNA, the CDR3 is TGCGCCAGCAGCCAAGATCCAGGGGATAACTATGGCTACACCTTC. Translation: CASSQDPGDNYGYTF. This chain uses TRBV4-3 with TRBJ1-2, with D perhaps TRBD1 (6 bases). Trimming left V 0 bases short and J 1 base short, with 9 bases between. This CDR3 spans 15 amino acids. Germline-derived CDR1 and CDR2 are LGHNA and YSLEER.

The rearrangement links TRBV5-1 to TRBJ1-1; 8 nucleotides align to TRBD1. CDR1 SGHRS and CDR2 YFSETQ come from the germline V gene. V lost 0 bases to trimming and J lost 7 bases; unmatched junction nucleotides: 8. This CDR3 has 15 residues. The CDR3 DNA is TGCGCCAGCAGCTTGGCCCCTGGACAGGGCGTTGAAGCTTTCTTT. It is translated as CASSLAPGQGVEAFF.

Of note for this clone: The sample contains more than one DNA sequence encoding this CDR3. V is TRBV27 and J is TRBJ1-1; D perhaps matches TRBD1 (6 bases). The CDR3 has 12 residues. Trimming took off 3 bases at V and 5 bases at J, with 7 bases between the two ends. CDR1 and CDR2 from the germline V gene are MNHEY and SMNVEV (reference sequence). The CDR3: CASSFRGTEAFF. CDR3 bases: TGTGCCAGCAGTTTCAGGGGAACTGAAGCTTTCTTT.

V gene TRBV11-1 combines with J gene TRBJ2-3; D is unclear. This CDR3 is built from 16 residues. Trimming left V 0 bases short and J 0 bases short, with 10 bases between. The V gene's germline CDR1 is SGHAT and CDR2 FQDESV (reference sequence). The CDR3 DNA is TGTGCCAGCAGCTTAGCGGTCAGCCGGAGCACAGATACGCAGTATTTT. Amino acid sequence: CASSLAVSRSTDTQYF. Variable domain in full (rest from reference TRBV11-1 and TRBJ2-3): EAEVAQSPRYKITEKSQAVAFWCDPISGHATLYWYRQILGQGPELLVQFQDESVVDDSQLPKDRFSAERLKGVDSTLKIQPAELGDSAMYLCASSLAVSRSTDTQYFGPGTRLTVL.

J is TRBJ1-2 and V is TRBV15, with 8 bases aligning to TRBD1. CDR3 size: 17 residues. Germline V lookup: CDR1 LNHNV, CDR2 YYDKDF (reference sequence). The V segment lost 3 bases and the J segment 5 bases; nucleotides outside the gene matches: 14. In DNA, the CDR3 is TGTGCCACCAGCAGTAACCAGGGGGCGCGTCAAAGTTATGGCTACACCTTC. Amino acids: CATSSNQGARQSYGYTF.

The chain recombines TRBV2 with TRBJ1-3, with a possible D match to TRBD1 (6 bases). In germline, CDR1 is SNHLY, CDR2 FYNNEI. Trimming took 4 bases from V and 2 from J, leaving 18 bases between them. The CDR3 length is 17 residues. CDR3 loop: CASSVSLRGRAGNTIYF. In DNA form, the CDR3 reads TGTGCCAGCAGTGTTTCCTTAAGGGGGAGAGCTGGAAACACCATATATTTT.

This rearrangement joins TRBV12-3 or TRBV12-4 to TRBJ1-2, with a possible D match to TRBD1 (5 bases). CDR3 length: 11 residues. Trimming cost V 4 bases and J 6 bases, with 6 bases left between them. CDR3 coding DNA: TGTGCCAGCAGTTCAGGGCATGGCTACACCTTC. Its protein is CASSSGHGYTF.

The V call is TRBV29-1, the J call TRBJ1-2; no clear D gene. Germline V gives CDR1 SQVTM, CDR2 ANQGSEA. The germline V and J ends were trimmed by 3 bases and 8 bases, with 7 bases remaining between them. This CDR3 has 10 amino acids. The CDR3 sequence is CSVDQNGYTF. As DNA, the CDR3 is TGCAGCGTTGATCAGAACGGCTACACCTTC. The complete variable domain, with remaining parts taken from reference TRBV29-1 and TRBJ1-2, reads SAVISQKPSRDICQRGTSLTIQCQVDSQVTMMFWYRQQPGQSLTLIATANQGSEATYESGFVIDKFPISRPNLTFSTLTVSNMSPEDSSIYLCSVDQNGYTFGSGTRLTVV.

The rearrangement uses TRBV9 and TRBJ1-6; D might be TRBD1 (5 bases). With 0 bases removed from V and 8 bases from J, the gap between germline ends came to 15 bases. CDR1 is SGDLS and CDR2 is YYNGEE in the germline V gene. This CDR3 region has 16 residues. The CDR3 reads CASSVAPGWRDSPLHF. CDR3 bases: TGTGCCAGCAGCGTAGCGCCAGGGTGGAGGGATTCACCCCTCCACTTT.

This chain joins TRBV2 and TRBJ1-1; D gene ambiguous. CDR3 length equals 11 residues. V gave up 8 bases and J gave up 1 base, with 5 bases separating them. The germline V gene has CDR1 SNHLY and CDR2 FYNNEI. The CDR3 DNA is TGTGCCAGCTCTCGGAACACTGAAGCTTTCTTT. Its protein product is CASSRNTEAFF. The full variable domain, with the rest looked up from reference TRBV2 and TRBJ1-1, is EPEVTQTPSHQVTQMGQEVILRCVPISNHLYFYWYRQILGQKVEFLVSFYNNEISEKSEIFDDQFSVERPDGSNFTLKIRSTKLEDSAMYFCASSRNTEAFFGQGTRLTVV.

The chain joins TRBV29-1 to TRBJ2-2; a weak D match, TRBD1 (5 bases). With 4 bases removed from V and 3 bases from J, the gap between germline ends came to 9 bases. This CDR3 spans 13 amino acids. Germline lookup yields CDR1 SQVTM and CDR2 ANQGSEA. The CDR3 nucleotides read TGCAGCGTTGGGGGCAGAGACACCGGGGAGCTGTTTTTT. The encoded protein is CSVGGRDTGELFF.

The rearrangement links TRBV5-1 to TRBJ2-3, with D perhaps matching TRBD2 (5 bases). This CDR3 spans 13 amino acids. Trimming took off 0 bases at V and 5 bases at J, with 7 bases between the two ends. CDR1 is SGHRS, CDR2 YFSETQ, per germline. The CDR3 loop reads CASSLGGQDTQYF. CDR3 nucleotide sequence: TGCGCCAGCAGCTTGGGAGGGCAAGATACGCAGTATTTT.

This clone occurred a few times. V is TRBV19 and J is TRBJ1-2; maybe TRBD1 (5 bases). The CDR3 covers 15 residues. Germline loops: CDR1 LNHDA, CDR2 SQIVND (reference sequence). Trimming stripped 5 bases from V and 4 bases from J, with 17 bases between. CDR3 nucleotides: TGTGCCAGTAGTGCCGGGACCGCCACCATCTATGGCTACACCTTC. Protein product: CASSAGTATIYGYTF.